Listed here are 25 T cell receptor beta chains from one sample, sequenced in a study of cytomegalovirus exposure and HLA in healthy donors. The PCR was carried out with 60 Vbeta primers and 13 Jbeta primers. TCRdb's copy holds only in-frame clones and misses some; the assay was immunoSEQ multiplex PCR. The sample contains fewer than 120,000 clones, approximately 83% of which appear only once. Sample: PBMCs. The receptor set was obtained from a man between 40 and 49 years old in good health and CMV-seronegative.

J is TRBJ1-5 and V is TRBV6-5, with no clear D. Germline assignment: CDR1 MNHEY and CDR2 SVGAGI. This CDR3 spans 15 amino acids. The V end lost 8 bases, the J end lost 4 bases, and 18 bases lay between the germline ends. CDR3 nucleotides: TGTGCCAGCGCCCCGGGGTCCTTTCCAAATCAGCCCCAGCATTTT. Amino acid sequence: CASAPGSFPNQPQHF.

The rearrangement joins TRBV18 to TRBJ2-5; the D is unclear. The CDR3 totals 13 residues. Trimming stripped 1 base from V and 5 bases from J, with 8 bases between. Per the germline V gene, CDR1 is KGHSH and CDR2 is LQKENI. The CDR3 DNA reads TGTGCCAGCTCACCACGGGTGGAGGAGACCCAGTACTTC. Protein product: CASSPRVEETQYF.

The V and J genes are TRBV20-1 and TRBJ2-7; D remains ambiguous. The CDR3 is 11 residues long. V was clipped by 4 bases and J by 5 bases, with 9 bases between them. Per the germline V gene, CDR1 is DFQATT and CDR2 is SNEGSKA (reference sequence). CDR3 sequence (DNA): TGCAGTGCTACGCACGGAGACGAGCAGTACTTC. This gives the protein CSATHGDEQYF.

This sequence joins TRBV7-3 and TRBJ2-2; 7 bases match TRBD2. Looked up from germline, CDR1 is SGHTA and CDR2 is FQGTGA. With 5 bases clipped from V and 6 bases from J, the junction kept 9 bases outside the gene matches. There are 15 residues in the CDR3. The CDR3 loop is CASSPRAGVSGELFF. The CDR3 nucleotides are TGTGCCAGCAGCCCACGGGCGGGGGTATCCGGGGAGCTGTTTTTT.

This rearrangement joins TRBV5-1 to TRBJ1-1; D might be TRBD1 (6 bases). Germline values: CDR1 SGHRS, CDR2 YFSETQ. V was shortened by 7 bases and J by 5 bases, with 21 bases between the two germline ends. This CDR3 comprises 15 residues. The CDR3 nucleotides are TGCGCCAGCGGTCGGGGGGCGGGGGGGAAAACTGAAGCTTTCTTT. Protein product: CASGRGAGGKTEAFF.

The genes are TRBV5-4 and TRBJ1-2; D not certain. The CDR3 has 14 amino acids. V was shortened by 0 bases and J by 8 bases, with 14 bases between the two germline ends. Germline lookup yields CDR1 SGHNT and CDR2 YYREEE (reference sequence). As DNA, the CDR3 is TGTGCCAGCAGCTTGGGCCAGGCCCCAAAGGGCTACACCTTC. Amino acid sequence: CASSLGQAPKGYTF.

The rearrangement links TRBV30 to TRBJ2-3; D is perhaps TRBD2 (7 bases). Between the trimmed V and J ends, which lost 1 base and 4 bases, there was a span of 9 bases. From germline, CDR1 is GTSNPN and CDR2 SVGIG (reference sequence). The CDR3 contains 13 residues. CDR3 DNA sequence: TGTGCCTGGAGTGGGGGGGGCGCAGATACGCAGTATTTT. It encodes CAWSGGGADTQYF.

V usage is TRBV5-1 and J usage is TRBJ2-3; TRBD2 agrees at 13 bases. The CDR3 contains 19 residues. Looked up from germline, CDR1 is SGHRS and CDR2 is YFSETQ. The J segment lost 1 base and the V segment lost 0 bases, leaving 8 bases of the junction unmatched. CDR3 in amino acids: CASSLGRTGTSGGTDTQYF. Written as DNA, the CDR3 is TGCGCCAGCAGCTTGGGACGCACTGGGACTAGCGGGGGCACAGATACGCAGTATTTT.

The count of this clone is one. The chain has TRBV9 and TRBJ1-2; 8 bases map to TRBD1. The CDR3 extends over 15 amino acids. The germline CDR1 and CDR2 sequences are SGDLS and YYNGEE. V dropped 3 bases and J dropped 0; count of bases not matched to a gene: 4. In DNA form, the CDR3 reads TGTGCCAGCAGCGCATCGGGACAGGCTAACTATGGCTACACCTTC. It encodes CASSASGQANYGYTF.

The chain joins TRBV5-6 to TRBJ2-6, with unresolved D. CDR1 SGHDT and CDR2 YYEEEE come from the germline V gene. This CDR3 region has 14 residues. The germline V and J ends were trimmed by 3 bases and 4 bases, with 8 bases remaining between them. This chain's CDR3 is CASSSTWGANVLTF. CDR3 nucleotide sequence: TGTGCCAGCAGCTCGACATGGGGGGCCAACGTCCTGACTTTC.

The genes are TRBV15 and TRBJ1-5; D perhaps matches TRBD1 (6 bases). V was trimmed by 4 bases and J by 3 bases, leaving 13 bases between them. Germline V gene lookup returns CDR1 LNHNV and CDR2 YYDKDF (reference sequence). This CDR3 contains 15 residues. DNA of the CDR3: TGTGCCACCAGCATATGGGACACCTACAATCAGCCCCAGCATTTT. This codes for CATSIWDTYNQPQHF.

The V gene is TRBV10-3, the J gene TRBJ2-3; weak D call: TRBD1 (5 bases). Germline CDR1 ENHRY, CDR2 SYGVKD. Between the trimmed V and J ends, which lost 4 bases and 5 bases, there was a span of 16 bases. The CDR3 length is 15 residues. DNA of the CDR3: TGTGCCATCAGTGTATCGGGTTCTCAGGGAGATACGCAGTATTTT. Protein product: CAISVSGSQGDTQYF.

The CDR3 is CASSPPGAPNSPLHF. CDR3 DNA: TGTGCCAGCAGCCCCCCTGGGGCCCCGAATTCACCCCTCCACTTT. The rearrangement joins TRBV13 to TRBJ1-6; a possible D gene is TRBD1 (5 bases). Germline values: CDR1 PRHDT, CDR2 FYEKMQ (reference sequence). The CDR3 loop spans 15 amino acids. V shed 5 bases and J shed 7 bases, with 15 bases lying between them.

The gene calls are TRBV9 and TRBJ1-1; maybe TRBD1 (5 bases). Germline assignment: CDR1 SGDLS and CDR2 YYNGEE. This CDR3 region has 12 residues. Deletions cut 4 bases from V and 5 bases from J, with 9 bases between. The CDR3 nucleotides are TGTGCCAGCAGCTCCGGGGGTACTGAAGCTTTCTTT. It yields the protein CASSSGGTEAFF.

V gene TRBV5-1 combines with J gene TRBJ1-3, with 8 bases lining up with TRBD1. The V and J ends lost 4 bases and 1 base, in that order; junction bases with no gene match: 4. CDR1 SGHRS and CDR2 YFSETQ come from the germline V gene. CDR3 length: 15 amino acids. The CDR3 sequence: CASSETGASGNTIYF. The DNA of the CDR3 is TGCGCCAGCAGCGAGACAGGGGCTTCTGGAAACACCATATATTTT.

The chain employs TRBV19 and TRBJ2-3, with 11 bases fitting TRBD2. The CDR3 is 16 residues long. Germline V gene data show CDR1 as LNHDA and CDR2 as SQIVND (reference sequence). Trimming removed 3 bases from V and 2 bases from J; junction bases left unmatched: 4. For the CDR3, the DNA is TGTGCCAGTAGTATGTTAGCGGGGGGGAACACAGATACGCAGTATTTT. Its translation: CASSMLAGGNTDTQYF.

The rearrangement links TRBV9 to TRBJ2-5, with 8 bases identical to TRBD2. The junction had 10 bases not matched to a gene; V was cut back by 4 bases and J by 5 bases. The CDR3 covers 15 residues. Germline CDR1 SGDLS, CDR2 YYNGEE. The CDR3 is CASSNAGGPPETQYF. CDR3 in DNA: TGTGCCAGCAGCAATGCGGGGGGTCCCCCCGAGACCCAGTACTTC.

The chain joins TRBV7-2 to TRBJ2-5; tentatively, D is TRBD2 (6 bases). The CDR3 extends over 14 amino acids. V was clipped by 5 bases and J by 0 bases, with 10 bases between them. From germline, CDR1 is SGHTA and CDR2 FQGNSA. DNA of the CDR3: TGTGCCAGCAGCCCTCGCGGGAACCAAGAGACCCAGTACTTC. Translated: CASSPRGNQETQYF.

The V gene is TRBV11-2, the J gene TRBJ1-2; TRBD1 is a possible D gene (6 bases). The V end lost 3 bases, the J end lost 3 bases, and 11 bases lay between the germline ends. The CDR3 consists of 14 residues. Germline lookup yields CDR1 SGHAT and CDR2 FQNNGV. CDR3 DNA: TGTGCCAGCAGCTTCCGAGGGGGTGACTATGGCTACACCTTC. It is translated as CASSFRGGDYGYTF.

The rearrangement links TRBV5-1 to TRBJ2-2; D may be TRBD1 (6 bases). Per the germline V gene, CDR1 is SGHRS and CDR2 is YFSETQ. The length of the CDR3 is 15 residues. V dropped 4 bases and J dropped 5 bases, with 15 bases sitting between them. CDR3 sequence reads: CASSPEGQQTGELFF. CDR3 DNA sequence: TGCGCCAGCAGCCCAGAGGGACAACAAACCGGGGAGCTGTTTTTT.

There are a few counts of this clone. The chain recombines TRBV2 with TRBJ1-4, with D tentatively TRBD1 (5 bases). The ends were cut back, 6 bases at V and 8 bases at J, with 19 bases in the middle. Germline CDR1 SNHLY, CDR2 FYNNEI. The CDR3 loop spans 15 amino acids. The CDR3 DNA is TGTGCCAGCAGCCAAGAAGGCAGGGCAGGAGAAAAACTGTTTTTT. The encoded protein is CASSQEGRAGEKLFF.

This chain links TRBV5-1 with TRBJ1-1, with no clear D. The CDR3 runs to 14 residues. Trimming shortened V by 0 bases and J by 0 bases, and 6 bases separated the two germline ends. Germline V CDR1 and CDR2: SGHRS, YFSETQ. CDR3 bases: TGCGCCAGCAGCTTGGGGGAGATGAACACTGAAGCTTTCTTT. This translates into CASSLGEMNTEAFF.

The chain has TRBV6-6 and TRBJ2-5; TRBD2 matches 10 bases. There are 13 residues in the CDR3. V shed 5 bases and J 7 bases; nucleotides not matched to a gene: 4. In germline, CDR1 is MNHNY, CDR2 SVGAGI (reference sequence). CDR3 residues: CASSQAGGRTQYF. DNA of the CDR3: TGTGCCAGCAGTCAAGCGGGGGGGCGGACCCAGTACTTC.

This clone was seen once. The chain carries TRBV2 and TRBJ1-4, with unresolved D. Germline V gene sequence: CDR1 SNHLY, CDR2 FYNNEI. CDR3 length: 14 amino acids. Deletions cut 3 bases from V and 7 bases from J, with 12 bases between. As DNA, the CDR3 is TGTGCCAGCAGTGAGGCCAGCGGACGTGAAAAACTGTTTTTT. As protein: CASSEASGREKLFF.

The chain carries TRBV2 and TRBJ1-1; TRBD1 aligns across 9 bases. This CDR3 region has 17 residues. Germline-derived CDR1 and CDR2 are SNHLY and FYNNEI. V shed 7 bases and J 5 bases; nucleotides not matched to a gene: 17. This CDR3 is CASTQTPGTGRETEAFF. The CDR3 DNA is TGTGCCAGCACCCAAACCCCCGGGACAGGGCGAGAGACTGAAGCTTTCTTT.